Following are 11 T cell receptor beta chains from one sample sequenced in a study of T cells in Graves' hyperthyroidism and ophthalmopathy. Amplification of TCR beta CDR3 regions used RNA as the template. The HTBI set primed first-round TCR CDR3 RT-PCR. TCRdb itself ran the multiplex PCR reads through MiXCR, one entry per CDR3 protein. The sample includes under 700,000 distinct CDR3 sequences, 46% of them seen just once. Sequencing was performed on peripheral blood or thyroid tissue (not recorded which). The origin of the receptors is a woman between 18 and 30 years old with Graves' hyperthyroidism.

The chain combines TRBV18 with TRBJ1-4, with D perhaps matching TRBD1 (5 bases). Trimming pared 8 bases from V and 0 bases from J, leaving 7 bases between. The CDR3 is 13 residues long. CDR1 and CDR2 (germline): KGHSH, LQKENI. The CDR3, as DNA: TGTGCCAGCAAACAGGCAACTAATGAAAAACTGTTTTTT. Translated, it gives CASKQATNEKLFF.

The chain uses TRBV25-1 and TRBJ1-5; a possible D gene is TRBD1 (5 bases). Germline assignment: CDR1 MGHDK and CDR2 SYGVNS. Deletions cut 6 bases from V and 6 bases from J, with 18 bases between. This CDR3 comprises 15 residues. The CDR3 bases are TGTGCCAGCAGCCTCGTCGGCGGGCAGGGTCAGCCCCAGCATTTT. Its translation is CASSLVGGQGQPQHF.

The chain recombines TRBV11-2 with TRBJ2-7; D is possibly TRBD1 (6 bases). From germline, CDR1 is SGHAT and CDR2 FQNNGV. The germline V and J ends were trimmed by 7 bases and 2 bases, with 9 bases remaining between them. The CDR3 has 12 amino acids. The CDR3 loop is CASTRGPYEQYF. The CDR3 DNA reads TGTGCCAGCACCAGGGGTCCCTACGAGCAGTACTTC.

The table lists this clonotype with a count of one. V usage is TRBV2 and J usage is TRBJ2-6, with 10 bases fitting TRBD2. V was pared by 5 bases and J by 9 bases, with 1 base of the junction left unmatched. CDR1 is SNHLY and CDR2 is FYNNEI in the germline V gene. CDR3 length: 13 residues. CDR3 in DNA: TGTGCCAGCAGTAGGACTAGCGGCAACGTCCTGACTTTC. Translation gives CASSRTSGNVLTF. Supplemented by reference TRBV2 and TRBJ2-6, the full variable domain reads EPEVTQTPSHQVTQMGQEVILRCVPISNHLYFYWYRQILGQKVEFLVSFYNNEISEKSEIFDDQFSVERPDGSNFTLKIRSTKLEDSAMYFCASSRTSGNVLTFGAGSRLTVL.

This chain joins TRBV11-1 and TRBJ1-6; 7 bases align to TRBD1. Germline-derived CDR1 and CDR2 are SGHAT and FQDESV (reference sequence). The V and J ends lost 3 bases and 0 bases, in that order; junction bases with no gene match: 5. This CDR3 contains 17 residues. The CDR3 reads CASSFRAGGSYNSPLHF. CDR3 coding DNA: TGTGCCAGCAGCTTTCGGGCAGGGGGCTCCTATAATTCACCCCTCCACTTT.

The CDR3 loop is CATSRGGTGELFF. The CDR3 nucleotides read TGTGCCACCAGCAGAGGGGGCACAGGGGAGCTGTTTTTT. This chain joins TRBV15 and TRBJ2-2, with D maybe TRBD1 (5 bases). This CDR3 comprises 13 residues. Germline V lookup: CDR1 LNHNV, CDR2 YYDKDF (reference sequence). V dropped 1 base and J dropped 8 bases, with 8 bases sitting between them.

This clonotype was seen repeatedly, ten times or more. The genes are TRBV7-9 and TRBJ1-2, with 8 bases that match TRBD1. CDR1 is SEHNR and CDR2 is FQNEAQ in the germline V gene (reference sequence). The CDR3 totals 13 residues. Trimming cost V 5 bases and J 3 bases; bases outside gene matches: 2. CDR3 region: CASSEGQDYGYTF. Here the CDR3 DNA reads TGTGCCAGCAGCGAGGGACAGGACTATGGCTACACCTTC.

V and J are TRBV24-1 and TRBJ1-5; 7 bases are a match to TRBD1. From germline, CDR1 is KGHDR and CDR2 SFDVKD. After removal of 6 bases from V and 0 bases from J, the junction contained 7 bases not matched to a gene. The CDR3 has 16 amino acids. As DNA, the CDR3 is TGTGCCACCAGTTGGACAGGAGACTTTAGCAATCAGCCCCAGCATTTT. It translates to CATSWTGDFSNQPQHF.

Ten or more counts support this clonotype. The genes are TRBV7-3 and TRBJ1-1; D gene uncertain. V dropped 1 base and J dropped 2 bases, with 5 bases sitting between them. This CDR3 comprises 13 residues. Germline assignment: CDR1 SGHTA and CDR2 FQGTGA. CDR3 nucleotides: TGTGCCAGCAGCTTAAGGCCAAACACTGAAGCTTTCTTT. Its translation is CASSLRPNTEAFF. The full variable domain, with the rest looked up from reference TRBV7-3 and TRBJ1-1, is GAGVSQTPSNKVTEKGKYVELRCDPISGHTALYWYRQSLGQGPEFLIYFQGTGAADDSGLPNDRFFAVRPEGSVSTLKIQRTERGDSAVYLCASSLRPNTEAFFGQGTRLTVV.

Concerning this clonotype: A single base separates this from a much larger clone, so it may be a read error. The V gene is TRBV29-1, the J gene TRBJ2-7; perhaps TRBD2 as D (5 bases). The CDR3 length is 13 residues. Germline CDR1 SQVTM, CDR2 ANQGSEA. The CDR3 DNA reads TGCAACGTAGCCCTCGGGAATAGCTACGAGCAGTACTTC. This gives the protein CNVALGNSYEQYF.

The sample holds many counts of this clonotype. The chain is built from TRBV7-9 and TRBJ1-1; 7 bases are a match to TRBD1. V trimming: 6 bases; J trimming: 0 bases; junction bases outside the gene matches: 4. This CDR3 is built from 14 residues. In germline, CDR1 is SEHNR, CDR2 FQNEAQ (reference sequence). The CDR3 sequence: CASRAGTVNTEAFF. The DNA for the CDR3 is TGTGCCAGCAGGGCCGGGACAGTGAACACTGAAGCTTTCTTT.